This entry lists 23 T cell receptor beta chains sequenced from one sample in a study of T cells in Graves' hyperthyroidism and ophthalmopathy. Amplified regions were TCR beta CDR3 sequences from RNA transcripts. Carried out on the TCR CDR3, a first-round RT-PCR used the HTBI primer set. Via MiXCR, TCRdb re-called the multiplex PCR reads, giving one row per CDR3 protein. Here the sample spans about 160,000 distinct CDR3 sequences, less than 10% being singletons. The source material was blood. The source is a young woman with Graves' hyperthyroidism that later progressed to Graves' ophthalmopathy.

This clonotype was recorded at least ten times. The V call is TRBV3-1, the J call TRBJ1-3; TRBD1 is a possible D gene (6 bases). The germline gives CDR1 LGHDT, CDR2 YNNKEL (reference sequence). V lost 1 base, J lost 4 bases, and 20 bases lay in between. The CDR3 spans 18 residues. CDR3 amino acids: CASSQGLFTQGPGNTIYF. CDR3 nucleotide sequence: TGTGCCAGCAGCCAAGGCCTGTTTACTCAGGGGCCGGGAAACACCATATATTTT.

About this clonotype itself: In this CDR3 the conserved last residue, phenylalanine or tryptophan, is missing, so a read error is likely. The chain employs TRBV5-1 and TRBJ2-7, with TRBD1 matching 10 bases. Germline V gene sequence: CDR1 SGHRS, CDR2 YFSETQ. This CDR3 is built from 16 residues. V gave up 2 bases and J gave up 4 bases; unmatched junction bases: 9. This chain's CDR3 is CASSFMGQGIRYEQYL. The CDR3 DNA reads TGCGCCAGCAGCTTTATGGGACAGGGGATACGGTACGAGCAGTACCTC.

This clonotype was recorded a few times. For the CDR3, the DNA is TGCAGTGCTAGAGGCGCTAGCGGGAGCTTGGAGACCCAGTACTTC. It is translated as CSARGASGSLETQYF. The chain uses TRBV20-1 and TRBJ2-5; 10 positions agree with TRBD2. The V gene's germline CDR1 is DFQATT and CDR2 SNEGSKA (reference sequence). The CDR3 sequence is 15 residues long. V shed 1 base and J 5 bases; nucleotides not matched to a gene: 7.

This clonotype came up many times. The chain recombines TRBV7-9 with TRBJ2-5; D may be TRBD1 or TRBD2 (5 bases each). With 4 bases removed from V and 2 bases from J, the gap between germline ends came to 14 bases. CDR1 and CDR2 from the germline V gene are SEHNR and FQNEAQ (reference sequence). The CDR3 length is 15 residues. As DNA, the CDR3 is TGTGCCAGCAGCTACTATGGGGACCTGCAAGAGACCCAGTACTTC. Amino acids: CASSYYGDLQETQYF.

This clonotype has a count of ten or more. The chain is built from TRBV6-1 and TRBJ2-5; D may be TRBD1 or TRBD2 (5 bases each). Germline V gene sequence: CDR1 MNHNS, CDR2 SASEGT. The CDR3 is made up of 15 amino acids. The V end was cut by 4 bases, the J end by 1 base, with 13 bases between. DNA of the CDR3: TGTGCCAGCAGTGCACTAGTGGGGCCCCAAGAGACCCAGTACTTC. Its translation is CASSALVGPQETQYF.

The CDR3 protein is CASSPGGELFF. The DNA of the CDR3 is TGTGCCAGCAGCCCCGGAGGGGAGCTGTTTTTT. This rearrangement joins TRBV3-1 to TRBJ2-2, with no clear D. The germline CDR1 and CDR2 sequences are LGHDT and YNNKEL (reference sequence). Trimming took 4 bases from V and 8 from J, leaving 5 bases between them. The CDR3 contains 11 residues.

This clonotype came up many times. The CDR3 sequence is CASSFTGTWDDNEQFF. In DNA, the CDR3 is TGTGCCAGCAGCTTCACCGGGACATGGGATGACAATGAGCAGTTCTTC. The rearrangement links TRBV13 to TRBJ2-1; TRBD1 might be the D (6 bases). Between the trimmed V and J ends, which lost 3 bases and 5 bases, there was a span of 17 bases. This CDR3 region has 16 residues. Germline V CDR1 and CDR2: PRHDT, FYEKMQ (reference sequence).

The chain is built from TRBV7-9 and TRBJ2-3; a possible D gene is TRBD1 (6 bases). CDR1 and CDR2 from the germline V gene are SEHNR and FQNEAQ (reference sequence). There are 16 residues in the CDR3. The V and J ends lost 5 bases and 6 bases respectively, with 21 bases between them. The CDR3 nucleotides read TGTGCCAGCAGCGTCCACAGGGTAACCCTTGGGGATACGCAGTATTTT. Translation: CASSVHRVTLGDTQYF.

This clonotype was counted many times. CDR3: CASSEGRETQYF. The DNA for the CDR3 is TGTGCCAGCAGTGAAGGGAGGGAGACCCAGTACTTC. The rearrangement links TRBV2 to TRBJ2-5, with a possible D match to TRBD2 (5 bases). Trimming pared 1 base from V and 5 bases from J, leaving 5 bases between. CDR3 length equals 12 residues. CDR1 is SNHLY, CDR2 FYNNEI, per germline.

This clonotype has at least ten counts. This sequence joins TRBV28 and TRBJ2-3; either TRBD1 or TRBD2 may supply D (6 bases each). Trimming took 6 bases from V and 0 from J, leaving 13 bases between them. The CDR3 is made up of 15 amino acids. Germline CDR1 is MDHEN and CDR2 is SYDVKM. The CDR3 region is CASSSGGHSTDTQYF. Written as DNA, the CDR3 is TGTGCCAGCAGCTCCGGGGGACACAGCACAGATACGCAGTATTTT.

This clonotype was seen at least ten times. The chain links TRBV7-8 to TRBJ2-4, with TRBD1 matching over 10 bases. The CDR3 spans 15 residues. Trimming removed 5 bases from V and 8 bases from J; junction bases left unmatched: 9. Germline V gene sequence: CDR1 SGHVS, CDR2 FQNEAQ. In DNA form, the CDR3 reads TGTGCCAGCAGCGCCCGGAGGGACAGGGGAGACATTCAGTACTTC. Translating it yields CASSARRDRGDIQYF.

This clonotype occurred many times. The CDR3 spells CASSQYKNQPQHF. The CDR3 DNA reads as TGTGCCAGCTCCCAATACAAGAATCAGCCCCAGCATTTT. The chain links TRBV18 to TRBJ1-5, with D unresolved. Trimming removed 6 bases from V and 4 bases from J, with 10 bases in between. The CDR3 loop spans 13 amino acids. The V gene's germline CDR1 is KGHSH and CDR2 LQKENI.

This clonotype was seen at least ten times. Written as DNA, the CDR3 is TGTGCCAGCAGCTTCGGAACCTTCTATGGCTACACCTTC. Its translation: CASSFGTFYGYTF. The V call is TRBV7-9, the J call TRBJ1-2; D is ambiguous. V was trimmed by 3 bases and J by 4 bases, leaving 9 bases between them. This CDR3 is 13 amino acids long. The germline gives CDR1 SEHNR, CDR2 FQNEAQ (reference sequence).

The sample holds many counts of this clonotype. The chain's CDR3 is CASAQGMGHDTQYF. The CDR3 DNA reads TGTGCCAGCGCCCAGGGGATGGGGCATGATACGCAGTATTTT. The V gene is TRBV2, the J gene TRBJ2-3, with D maybe TRBD1 (6 bases). Trimming removed 8 bases at V and 6 bases at J, with 18 bases between. Germline values: CDR1 SNHLY, CDR2 FYNNEI. The CDR3 runs 14 residues.

This rearrangement joins TRBV6-1 to TRBJ2-6, with TRBD1 identical over 7 bases. Germline V CDR1 and CDR2: MNHNS, SASEGT. The CDR3 consists of 18 residues. V shed 3 bases and J 5 bases; nucleotides not matched to a gene: 13. In DNA, the CDR3 is TGTGCCAGCAGTGACACGGACAGGTCCGCCCTGTGGGCCAACGTCCTGACTTTC. Its translation: CASSDTDRSALWANVLTF.

This clonotype turned up a few times. A much larger clone sits a single nucleotide away, making a read error possible. The chain is built from TRBV2 and TRBJ2-1; 9 bases line up with TRBD2. With 6 bases clipped from V and 5 bases from J, the junction kept 11 bases outside the gene matches. The CDR3 extends over 16 amino acids. The germline gives CDR1 SNHLY, CDR2 FYNNEI. CDR3 loop: CASRAGGAVIDNEQFF. CDR3 sequence (DNA): TGTGCCAGCAGGGCGGGGGGGGCTGTGATTGACAATGAGCAGTTCTTC.

This clonotype was observed many times. The genes are TRBV20-1 and TRBJ2-7, with 10 bases fitting TRBD1. V lost 1 base to trimming and J lost 2 bases; unmatched junction nucleotides: 2. Germline V lookup: CDR1 DFQATT, CDR2 SNEGSKA (reference sequence). There are 14 residues in the CDR3. CDR3 coding DNA: TGCAGTGCTAGAGGTGGACAGGGGGCCTACGAGCAGTACTTC. It yields the protein CSARGGQGAYEQYF.

Written as DNA, the CDR3 is TGTGCCAGCAGCTTGCCAACAGTCTCTGGGGCCAACGTCCTGACTTTC. Encoded protein: CASSLPTVSGANVLTF. This chain joins TRBV5-6 and TRBJ2-6, with D hard to call. The CDR3 length is 16 residues. Germline V gives CDR1 SGHDT, CDR2 YYEEEE. V was trimmed by 1 base and J by 0 bases, leaving 8 bases between them.

This clonotype was counted only a few times. The rearrangement uses TRBV18 and TRBJ1-1; 8 positions agree with TRBD1. The V and J ends lost 0 bases and 4 bases, in that order; junction bases with no gene match: 4. Germline CDR1 KGHSH, CDR2 LQKENI. This CDR3 spans 15 amino acids. CDR3 DNA sequence: TGTGCCAGCTCACCACCGCCGACAGGGGCCACTGAAGCTTTCTTT. It encodes CASSPPPTGATEAFF.

This clonotype was counted ten times or more. The gene calls are TRBV10-3 and TRBJ1-5, with a possible D match to TRBD1 (6 bases). Deletions cut 3 bases from V and 5 bases from J, with 17 bases between. Germline V gene sequence: CDR1 ENHRY, CDR2 SYGVKD. The CDR3 is 16 residues long. The CDR3 DNA is TGTGCCATCAGTGACCCGTTGACAGGAAGGGATCAGCCCCAGCATTTT. Its protein product is CAISDPLTGRDQPQHF.

The rearrangement joins TRBV30 to TRBJ1-6; 7 bases map to TRBD1. The germline V gene encodes CDR1 GTSNPN and CDR2 SVGIG (reference sequence). This CDR3 is 16 amino acids long. V was pared by 4 bases and J by 8 bases, with 14 bases of the junction left unmatched. This CDR3 reads CAWTPRGGTAYSPLHF. The CDR3 DNA is TGTGCCTGGACCCCCCGGGGGGGGACAGCTTATTCACCCCTCCACTTT.

This clonotype showed up many times. This chain links TRBV20-1 with TRBJ2-2; 7 bases are a match to TRBD2. This CDR3 is 13 amino acids long. The V segment lost 6 bases and the J segment 4 bases; nucleotides outside the gene matches: 5. Germline CDR1 DFQATT, CDR2 SNEGSKA (reference sequence). The CDR3 sequence is CSAKRDGTGELFF. The CDR3, as DNA: TGCAGTGCCAAGCGGGATGGCACCGGGGAGCTGTTTTTT.

The rearrangement links TRBV4-2 to TRBJ2-1; weak D call: TRBD1 (6 bases). This CDR3 is 16 amino acids long. Trimming removed 2 bases at V and 0 bases at J, with 11 bases between. The germline V gene encodes CDR1 LGHNA and CDR2 YNFKEQ. In DNA form, the CDR3 reads TGTGCCAGCAGCCAACCTGGGGGCTTCTCCTACAATGAGCAGTTCTTC. It is translated as CASSQPGGFSYNEQFF.